This T cell receptor beta chain was sequenced for a study of blood T cells in healthy people across ages. Extraction of total RNA produced a minimum of 5.5 micrograms from each sample. Primers used in a second PCR of roughly 6 to 11 cycles were a sample-barcoded 5' primer and a J-beta primer mix. Sequencing yielded, for each sample, at least 2.5 million paired-end reads carrying CDR3. One entry per CDR3 protein results from TCRdb running MiXCR on the 5' RACE reads. The table records 1.5 million to 2 million distinct CDR3 sequences, approximately 50% of them present only once. CDR1 and CDR2 from the germline V gene are DFQATT and SNEGSKA (reference sequence). This CDR3 region has 15 residues. V was cut by 3 bases and J by 5 bases, with 19 bases left in between.

The source is a woman aged 40-49 years in good health. Material: blood. The chain has TRBV20-1 and TRBJ1-2; D perhaps matches TRBD1 (5 bases). This chain's CDR3 is CSARGTRGDPYGYTF. CDR3 coding DNA: TGCAGTGCTAGGGGGACCCGGGGGGATCCTTATGGCTACACCTTC.